The clone carrying this TCR beta chain was counted a few times. The antigen is unknown. The libraries were made with immunoSEQ v3. Sequencing depth was approximately 1.8 million read pairs for survey level, roughly 4.5-6.5 million for deep. Assay used: immunoSEQ multiplex PCR; TCRdb lists only in-frame clones, some missing. The table shows 9,500 to 15,000 clones, with roughly 60% occurring only once. Per the germline V gene, CDR1 is GTSNPN and CDR2 is SVGIG (reference sequence). V lost 3 bases and J 4 bases, leaving 16 bases between the germline ends. The CDR3 has 15 residues. Described time point: pre-treatment sample, taken before nivolumab and TIL therapy. Tumor tissue came from excised metastases, mostly pleural nodules or supraclavicular lymph nodes. Patients were adults with stage 4 NSCLC. This sample stems from a study of TIL therapy for anti-PD-1-resistant metastatic lung cancer. Findings and limits, study-wide: Many TIL product clones were absent from baseline tumor, suggesting clonal contraction.

The genes are TRBV30 and TRBJ1-3; D may be TRBD1 (5 bases). Sequenced here: tumor tissue, sampled at baseline. This receptor was obtained from a person aged 25 to 80 with non-small cell lung cancer. The DNA for the CDR3 is TGTGCCTGGAGAGCAACCCCAGGGTCCGGAAACACCATATATTTT. This sequence encodes CAWRATPGSGNTIYF.